The 26 T cell receptor beta chains given below trace back to one sample, sequenced in a study of shared clonotypes between healthy human individuals. Measured with immunoSEQ multiplex PCR; TCRdb has only the in-frame clones, and not every one. The profile shows some 2,000,000 clones, about 95% of them singletons. The naive CD8 population came from CD45RO-negative cells selected for CCR7, without terminally differentiated effector memory CD45RA+ cells. Sample: naive CD8+ T cells sorted from blood. The receptors were gathered from a man younger than 30 in good health.

The V gene is TRBV23-1, the J gene TRBJ2-7; 7 bases fit TRBD1. TRBV23-1 is annotated as an ORF whose role is uncertain. The trim removed 2 bases at V and 2 bases at J, leaving 9 bases unmatched. There are 16 residues in the CDR3. The CDR3: CASSQHRDRDPYEQYF. CDR3 sequence (DNA): TGCGCCAGCAGTCAACACCGGGACAGAGACCCCTACGAGCAGTACTTC.

The count of this clone is one. The gene calls are TRBV29-1 and TRBJ2-1, with TRBD2 as a possible D gene (5 bases). This CDR3 contains 15 residues. CDR1 is SQVTM and CDR2 is ANQGSEA in the germline V gene. Trimming shortened V by 0 bases and J by 8 bases, and 17 bases separated the two germline ends. CDR3 sequence (DNA): TGCAGCGTTGAAGATGGAGAGGGAGTCGGGGATGAGCAGTTCTTC. This translates into CSVEDGEGVGDEQFF.

The rearrangement joins TRBV4-3 to TRBJ2-1, with 10 bases matching TRBD2. CDR1 and CDR2 from the germline V gene are LGHNA and YSLEER. V was clipped by 0 bases and J by 7 bases; unmatched bases: 6. CDR3 length: 16 residues. CDR3 in DNA: TGCGCCAGCAGCCAAGAAAGGCTAGCGGGGGTGAATGAGCAGTTCTTC. Translation gives CASSQERLAGVNEQFF.

V gene TRBV6-1 combines with J gene TRBJ1-2; 7 nucleotides agree with TRBD1. V shed 9 bases and J 0 bases; nucleotides not matched to a gene: 4. Per germline, CDR1 MNHNS and CDR2 SASEGT. CDR3 length: 13 residues. Written as DNA, the CDR3 is TGTGCCAGTACAGGGGCTCCTAACTATGGCTACACCTTC. Residues: CASTGAPNYGYTF.

The chain joins TRBV16 to TRBJ2-1, with D unclear. There are 15 residues in the CDR3. The germline V gene encodes CDR1 KGHSY and CDR2 FQNENV. The ends were cut back, 0 bases at V and 0 bases at J, with 6 bases in the middle. The CDR3 DNA is TGTGCCAGCAGCCAATCGGGTAGCTCCTACAATGAGCAGTTCTTC. The encoded protein is CASSQSGSSYNEQFF.

Notes on this clone: The sample carries other DNA sequences with the same CDR3. The rearrangement uses TRBV5-1 and TRBJ2-3; 7 nucleotides line up with TRBD2. The CDR3 runs to 15 residues. The J segment lost 1 base and the V segment lost 0 bases, leaving 2 bases of the junction unmatched. CDR1 and CDR2 (germline): SGHRS, YFSETQ. CDR3 amino acids: CASSLASGGTDTQYF. CDR3 in DNA: TGCGCCAGCAGCTTGGCTAGCGGCGGCACAGATACGCAGTATTTT.

The rearrangement uses TRBV4-2 and TRBJ2-1, with 12 positions matching TRBD2. Unmatched junction bases numbered 6, after V lost 4 bases and J lost 2 bases. CDR3 length: 17 amino acids. Germline lookup yields CDR1 LGHNA and CDR2 YNFKEQ. The CDR3 nucleotides read TGTGCCAGCAGCCCAGTACTAGCGGGGGGACCCTACAATGAGCAGTTCTTC. Protein: CASSPVLAGGPYNEQFF.

This chain joins TRBV19 and TRBJ2-4; 7 bases line up with TRBD1. The CDR3 has 17 residues. V shed 6 bases and J 0 bases; nucleotides not matched to a gene: 11. Germline CDR1 is LNHDA and CDR2 is SQIVND (reference sequence). This CDR3 reads CASRDLGTELAKNIQYF. The DNA of the CDR3 is TGTGCCAGTAGAGATCTCGGGACAGAGCTAGCCAAAAACATTCAGTACTTC.

The J gene is TRBJ2-7, the V gene TRBV4-1; 10 bases map to TRBD1. The germline CDR1 and CDR2 sequences are MGHRA and YSYEKL. V lost 2 bases and J lost 3; bases outside the gene matches: 4. The length of the CDR3 is 15 residues. Here the CDR3 DNA reads TGCGCCAGCAGCCAACAGCGGGACAGGGGCTACGAGCAGTACTTC. This translates into CASSQQRDRGYEQYF.

The CDR3 loop is CASSQDYGGGEGLGEQFF. The CDR3, as DNA: TGTGCCAGCAGCCAAGATTACGGGGGCGGCGAGGGTTTGGGGGAGCAGTTCTTC. This rearrangement joins TRBV4-2 to TRBJ2-1; TRBD1 or TRBD2 may be the D gene (6 bases each). Germline CDR1 is LGHNA and CDR2 is YNFKEQ. The CDR3 sequence is 18 residues long. The V gene lost 0 bases and the J gene lost 10 bases, with 25 bases spanning the gap.

This clone was counted only a few times. Different DNA sequences within this sample yield the same CDR3. The chain's CDR3 is CASSVGLTDTQYF. CDR3 in DNA: TGTGCCAGCAGCGTAGGTCTCACAGATACGCAGTATTTT. This chain joins TRBV9 and TRBJ2-3; D remains unclear. From germline, CDR1 is SGDLS and CDR2 YYNGEE. Trimming took 0 bases from V and 2 from J, leaving 4 bases between them. CDR3 length: 13 residues.

This chain uses TRBV9 with TRBJ1-4; D perhaps matches TRBD1 (5 bases). The V end lost 0 bases, the J end lost 3 bases, and 18 bases lay between the germline ends. From germline, CDR1 is SGDLS and CDR2 YYNGEE. This CDR3 is built from 18 residues. This CDR3 is CASSVAPRSTASNEKLFF. The CDR3 DNA reads as TGTGCCAGCAGCGTAGCTCCCCGGTCGACAGCTTCTAATGAAAAACTGTTTTTT.

This clone was observed once. The chain has TRBV6-1 and TRBJ2-1; 12 nucleotides align to TRBD2. The CDR3 totals 20 residues. Germline trimming cut 1 base from V and 5 bases from J; bases unmatched to any gene: 15. Germline lookup yields CDR1 MNHNS and CDR2 SASEGT. The CDR3 DNA is TGTGCCAGCAGTGAAGAAGAGCTAGAGGCTAGCGGGAGGGCGAACAATGAGCAGTTCTTC. Translating gives CASSEEELEASGRANNEQFF.

This rearrangement joins TRBV5-1 to TRBJ1-2, with TRBD1 identical over 9 bases. J gave up 6 bases and V 4 bases, and 4 bases lay outside the gene matches. Germline V gene lookup returns CDR1 SGHRS and CDR2 YFSETQ. This CDR3 spans 13 amino acids. DNA of the CDR3: TGCGCCAGCAGCGAACAGGGGGCGCATGGCTACACCTTC. Translating gives CASSEQGAHGYTF.

The chain has TRBV11-1 and TRBJ2-7; 9 bases map to TRBD1. The germline gives CDR1 SGHAT, CDR2 FQDESV (reference sequence). The junction had 4 bases not matched to a gene; V was cut back by 3 bases and J by 4 bases. The CDR3 loop spans 14 amino acids. The CDR3 is CASSLETGGYEQYF. As DNA, the CDR3 is TGTGCCAGCAGCTTGGAGACAGGGGGATACGAGCAGTACTTC.

The rearrangement links TRBV5-6 to TRBJ1-3; D gene unclear. The germline V gene encodes CDR1 SGHDT and CDR2 YYEEEE. The V and J ends lost 3 bases and 0 bases respectively, with 7 bases between them. This CDR3 contains 14 residues. CDR3 coding DNA: TGTGCCAGCAGCTCCGCTCCCTCTGGAAACACCATATATTTT. As protein: CASSSAPSGNTIYF. Using reference TRBV5-6 and TRBJ1-3 for the parts outside the CDR3, the full variable domain is DAGVTQSPTHLIKTRGQQVTLRCSPKSGHDTVSWYQQALGQGPQFIFQYYEEEERQRGNFPDRFSGHQFPNYSSELNVNALLLGDSALYLCASSSAPSGNTIYFGEGSWLTVV.

The count of this clone is one. V is TRBV7-9 and J is TRBJ2-1, with a tentative D call TRBD1 (6 bases). Germline loops: CDR1 SEHNR, CDR2 FQNEAQ (reference sequence). The CDR3 is 18 amino acids. Trimming shortened V by 1 base and J by 7 bases, and 23 bases separated the two germline ends. CDR3 bases: TGTGCCAGCAGCTTAGATCGGTTGTTGGCGAGGGGGTGGAATGAGCAGTTCTTC. Its protein product is CASSLDRLLARGWNEQFF.

CDR3 sequence (DNA): TGTGCCAGTAGTACGACTAGCTTCAACACAGATACGCAGTATTTT. Its protein is CASSTTSFNTDTQYF. The chain recombines TRBV19 with TRBJ2-3; 7 bases align to TRBD2. V shed 4 bases and J 2 bases; nucleotides not matched to a gene: 6. CDR1 is LNHDA and CDR2 is SQIVND in the germline V gene (reference sequence). The CDR3 has 15 residues.

This rearrangement joins TRBV5-1 to TRBJ2-7, with 8 nucleotides matching TRBD1. After removal of 0 bases from V and 7 bases from J, the junction contained 6 bases not matched to a gene. The length of the CDR3 is 14 residues. Germline CDR1 reads SGHRS; CDR2 reads YFSETQ. The CDR3 DNA reads as TGCGCCAGCAGCTTGGGGCAGGGGGCGCGGGAGCAGTACTTC. Translation gives CASSLGQGAREQYF.

This clone was observed a single time. The chain uses TRBV7-9 and TRBJ2-7; possibly TRBD1 for D (6 bases). Germline assignment: CDR1 SEHNR and CDR2 FQNEAQ (reference sequence). There are 15 residues in the CDR3. V was shortened by 3 bases and J by 0 bases, with 12 bases between the two germline ends. CDR3: CASSFGQGLSYEQYF. Here the CDR3 DNA reads TGTGCCAGCAGCTTCGGGCAGGGGCTCTCCTACGAGCAGTACTTC.

The J gene is TRBJ2-1, the V gene TRBV5-1, with D hard to call. This CDR3 spans 13 amino acids. The V and J ends lost 3 bases and 6 bases respectively, with 10 bases between them. CDR1 and CDR2 from the germline V gene are SGHRS and YFSETQ. CDR3 protein: CASSSRSLNEQFF. DNA for the CDR3: TGCGCCAGCAGCTCTCGCAGCCTCAATGAGCAGTTCTTC.

The chain recombines TRBV27 with TRBJ2-7; 7 bases fit TRBD2. Germline lookup yields CDR1 MNHEY and CDR2 SMNVEV (reference sequence). This CDR3 comprises 14 residues. Losses at the gene ends were 5 bases for V and 2 bases for J; bases not matched to a gene: 6. The CDR3 DNA reads as TGTGCCAGCAGTCAGCGGGACGGCCCCTACGAGCAGTACTTC. Residues: CASSQRDGPYEQYF.

This clone has a single count. This chain uses TRBV2 with TRBJ1-1; D is undetermined. Germline CDR1 is SNHLY and CDR2 is FYNNEI. The CDR3 covers 14 residues. Between the trimmed V and J ends, which lost 6 bases and 1 base, there was a span of 12 bases. CDR3 nucleotides: TGTGCCAGCAGCACATACTTTGGGAACACTGAAGCTTTCTTT. Its translation: CASSTYFGNTEAFF.

On this clone itself: A clone one base away is much larger, so this may be a read error. Other DNA variants within this sample encode the same CDR3. J is TRBJ2-6 and V is TRBV5-4; no clear D. V was pared by 5 bases and J by 0 bases, with 3 bases between. The CDR3 length is 13 residues. Germline CDR1 reads SGHNT; CDR2 reads YYREEE (reference sequence). The CDR3 reads CASSFSGANVLTF. The CDR3 DNA is TGTGCCAGCAGTTTCTCTGGGGCCAACGTCCTGACTTTC.

As to this clone: Mismatch with germline at one junction end may stem from a read error. J is TRBJ2-2 and V is TRBV6-5, with D unclear. The CDR3 spans 14 residues. Germline CDR1 MNHEY, CDR2 SVGAGI. The CDR3 DNA sequence: TGTGCCAGCAGTCGCGAGTCGAACGCCGGGGAGCTGTTTTTT. Its translation: CASSRESNAGELFF.

The genes are TRBV13 and TRBJ1-1, with TRBD1 matching over 8 bases. Germline-derived CDR1 and CDR2 are PRHDT and FYEKMQ (reference sequence). With V trimmed by 10 bases and J by 1 base, 5 bases remained unmatched. The CDR3 is 13 amino acids. CDR3 residues: CATPGQGNTEAFF. DNA for the CDR3: TGTGCCACCCCTGGACAGGGGAACACTGAAGCTTTCTTT.